This TCR beta chain was sequenced for a study of blood T cell repertoires in COVID-19. On the study more broadly: PBMCs, B-cell-depleted T cells, or T cells were the source of the cDNA or gDNA that made up the material.

This study enrolled people aged 18 to 89 from under 25 US geographic areas. Cohorts were based on clinical histories the participants reported. In the study's own analysis: Amplification of reference gene primers provided the estimated nucleated cell counts. Generated by immunoSEQ multiplex PCR, the TCRdb table keeps only in-frame clones and is missing some. V and J calls and clone size are given by that table; D and trimming were obtained from the DNA. The table has about 230,000 clones, around 90% seen once. V was pared by 5 bases and J by 3 bases, with 6 bases of the junction left unmatched. The CDR3 extends over 14 amino acids. Germline CDR1 reads WSHSY; CDR2 reads SAAADI.

The sequence derives from a woman aged 25 to 45 who had been exposed to COVID-19. Sequenced sample: PBMCs or T cells enriched from blood (not recorded which). V is TRBV10-2 and J is TRBJ2-7; TRBD2 agrees at 8 bases. CDR3 in amino acids: CASSSGRRFYEQYF. The DNA for the CDR3 is TGCGCCAGCAGTAGCGGGAGAAGATTCTACGAGCAGTACTTC.